Reported below is one TCR beta chain. These data originate in a study of blood T cell repertoires in COVID-19. Study details: Whether acute or convalescent, the COVID-19 samples came from the United States, Italy and Spain. In each case, the material was cDNA or gDNA derived from T cells, B-cell-depleted T cells, or PBMCs.

Germline CDR1 SQVTM, CDR2 ANQGSEA. The CDR3 is made up of 13 amino acids. The J segment lost 7 bases and the V segment lost 2 bases, leaving 7 bases of the junction unmatched. The assay was immunoSEQ multiplex PCR, and TCRdb's table has in-frame clones only and misses some. Among about 47,000 clones listed, around 85% were seen once. Sequencing was done on a sample of peripheral blood. This clonotype was obtained from a man aged 45-65 years with acute or convalescent COVID-19. The genes are TRBV29-1 and TRBJ1-2; 7 bases align to TRBD1. CDR3 DNA: TGCAGCGTTGAAAGAGGGGGCTACAGTGGCTACACCTTC. Translating gives CSVERGGYSGYTF.